What follows describes a single TCR beta chain. The CDR3 contains 15 residues. V lost 8 bases to trimming and J lost 3 bases, with 19 bases between them. These data come from a study of T-cell reconstitution after alpha-beta-depleted transplantation in children. A TCRbeta library incorporating unique molecular identifiers was prepared. TCRdb passed the PCR reads through MiXCR, listing each CDR3 protein once. This sample has hundreds of thousands of distinct CDR3 sequences; over 9.5% occur once, and the top ten carry about 4.3%. The specimen was PBMCs from the stem cell graft donor, collected from the stem cell graft. The receptor was isolated from a human donor who donated a stem cell graft to a child with acute myeloid leukemia. The rearrangement links TRBV12-3 or TRBV12-4 to TRBJ1-1, with D hard to call. The CDR3 spells CASSIVNEEDTEAFF. CDR3 DNA: TGTGCCAGCTCAATTGTAAACGAGGAGGACACTGAAGCTTTCTTT.